This T cell receptor (beta chain) appears in the sequencing data of a study of human T cells and chemical hapten exposure. As for the study in general: DPC at 2% was the sensitizing agent, placed on roughly 2 cm by roughly 2 cm of upper inner arm skin.

Germline CDR1 MDHEN, CDR2 SYDVKM. V was shortened by 5 bases and J by 9 bases, with 11 bases between the two germline ends. CDR3 length: 11 residues. Time point specified: pre-sensitization, week 0. The sample's treatment: therapeutic diphenylcyclopropenone sensitization with weekly scalp DPC. TCRdb reprocessed the RACE reads via MiXCR and lists one record per CDR3 protein. The sample gives about 77,000 distinct CDR3 sequences, about 14% of which show up once; roughly 4.8% is in the top ten. The chain has TRBV28 and TRBJ2-7; no clear D gene. The TCR was taken from a woman between 50 and 59 years old with alopecia areata. Some clones in this sample may be carry-over from other donors' samples. This specimen consisted of whole blood, obtained in connection with sensitization to the hapten diphenylcyclopropenone (DPC). As DNA, the CDR3 is TGTGCCAGCAGTACCCCGCTTGGGCAGTACTTC. Its protein is CASSTPLGQYF.